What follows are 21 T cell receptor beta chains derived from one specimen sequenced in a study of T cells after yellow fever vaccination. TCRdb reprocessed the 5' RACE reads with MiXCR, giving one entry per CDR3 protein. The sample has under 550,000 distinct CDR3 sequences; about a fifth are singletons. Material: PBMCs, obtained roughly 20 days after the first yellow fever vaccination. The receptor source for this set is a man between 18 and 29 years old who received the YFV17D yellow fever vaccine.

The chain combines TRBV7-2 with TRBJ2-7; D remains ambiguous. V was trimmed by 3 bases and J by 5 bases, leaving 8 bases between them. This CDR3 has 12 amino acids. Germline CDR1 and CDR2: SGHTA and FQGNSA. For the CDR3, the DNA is TGTGCCAGCAGCTTTTCTAGTAACGAGCAGTACTTC. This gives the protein CASSFSSNEQYF.

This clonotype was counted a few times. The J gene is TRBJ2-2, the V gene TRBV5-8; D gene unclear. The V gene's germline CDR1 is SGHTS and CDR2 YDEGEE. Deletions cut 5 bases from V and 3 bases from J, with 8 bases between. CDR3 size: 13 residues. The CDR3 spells CASRGRYTGELFF. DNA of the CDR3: TGTGCCAGCAGGGGAAGATACACCGGGGAGCTGTTTTTT. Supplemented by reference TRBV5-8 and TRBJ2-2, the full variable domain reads EAGVTQSPTHLIKTRGQQATLRCSPISGHTSVYWYQQALGLGLQFLLWYDEGEERNRGNFPPRFSGRQFPNYSSELNVNALELEDSALYLCASRGRYTGELFFGEGSRLTVL.

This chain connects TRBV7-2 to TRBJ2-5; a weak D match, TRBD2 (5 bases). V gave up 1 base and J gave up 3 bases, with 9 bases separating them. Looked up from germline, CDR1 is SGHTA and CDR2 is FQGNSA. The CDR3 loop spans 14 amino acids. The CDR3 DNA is TGTGCCAGCAGCTTAGGAGGGTGGAAAGAGACCCAGTACTTC. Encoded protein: CASSLGGWKETQYF.

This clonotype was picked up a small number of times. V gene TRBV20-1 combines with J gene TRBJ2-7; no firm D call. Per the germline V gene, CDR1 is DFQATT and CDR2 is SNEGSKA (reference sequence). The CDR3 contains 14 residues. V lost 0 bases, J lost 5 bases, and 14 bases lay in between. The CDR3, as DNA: TGCAGTGCTAGAGAATTCGCTCTCGGGCACGAGCAGTACTTC. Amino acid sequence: CSAREFALGHEQYF.

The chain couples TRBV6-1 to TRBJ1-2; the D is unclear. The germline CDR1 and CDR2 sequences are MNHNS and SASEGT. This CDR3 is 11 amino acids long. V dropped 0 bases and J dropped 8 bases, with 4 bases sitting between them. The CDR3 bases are TGTGCCAGCAGTGAAGCTGCCGGCTACACCTTC. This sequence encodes CASSEAAGYTF.

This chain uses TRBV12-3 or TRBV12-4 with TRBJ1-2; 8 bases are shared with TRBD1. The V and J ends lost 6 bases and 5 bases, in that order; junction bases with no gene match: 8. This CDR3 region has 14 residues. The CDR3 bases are TGTGCCAGCAGAGCCGGACAGGGAGTGTATGGCTACACCTTC. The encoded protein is CASRAGQGVYGYTF.

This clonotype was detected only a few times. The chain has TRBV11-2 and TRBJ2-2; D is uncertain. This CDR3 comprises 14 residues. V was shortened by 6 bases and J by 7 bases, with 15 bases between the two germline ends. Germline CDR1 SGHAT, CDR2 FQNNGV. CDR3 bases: TGTGCCAGCAGTCGCACCCGGGTGGGCGGGGAGCTGTTTTTT. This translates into CASSRTRVGGELFF.

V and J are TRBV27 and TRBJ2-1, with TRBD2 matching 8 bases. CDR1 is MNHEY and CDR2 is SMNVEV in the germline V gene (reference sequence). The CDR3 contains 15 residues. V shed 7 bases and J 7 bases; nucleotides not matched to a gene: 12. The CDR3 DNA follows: TGTGCCAGCACCAAGGGACTAGGACTAAGGAATGAGCAGTTCTTC. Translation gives CASTKGLGLRNEQFF.

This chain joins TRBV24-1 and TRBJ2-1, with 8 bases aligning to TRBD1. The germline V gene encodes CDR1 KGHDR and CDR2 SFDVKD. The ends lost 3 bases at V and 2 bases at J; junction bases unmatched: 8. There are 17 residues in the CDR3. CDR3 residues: CATSDPDRGVAYNEQFF. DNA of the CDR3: TGTGCCACCAGTGATCCTGACAGGGGAGTAGCCTACAATGAGCAGTTCTTC.

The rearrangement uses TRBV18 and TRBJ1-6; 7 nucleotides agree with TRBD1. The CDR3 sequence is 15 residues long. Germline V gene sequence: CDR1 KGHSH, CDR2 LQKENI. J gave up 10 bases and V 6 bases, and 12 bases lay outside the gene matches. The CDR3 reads CASSRDSRWGSPLHF. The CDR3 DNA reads TGTGCCAGCTCGCGGGACAGCCGTTGGGGATCACCCCTCCACTTT.

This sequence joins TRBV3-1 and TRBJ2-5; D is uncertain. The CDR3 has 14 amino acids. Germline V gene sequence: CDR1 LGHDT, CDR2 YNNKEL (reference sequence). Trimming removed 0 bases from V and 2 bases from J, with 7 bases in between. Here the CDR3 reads CASSQDTVQETQYF. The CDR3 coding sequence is TGTGCCAGCAGCCAAGATACGGTTCAAGAGACCCAGTACTTC.

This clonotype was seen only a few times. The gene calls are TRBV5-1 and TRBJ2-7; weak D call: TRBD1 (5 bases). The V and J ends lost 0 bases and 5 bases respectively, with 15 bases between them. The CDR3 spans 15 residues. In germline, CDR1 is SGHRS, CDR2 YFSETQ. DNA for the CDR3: TGCGCCAGCAGCTTGGGACAGTTTATGATGAACGAGCAGTACTTC. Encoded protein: CASSLGQFMMNEQYF.

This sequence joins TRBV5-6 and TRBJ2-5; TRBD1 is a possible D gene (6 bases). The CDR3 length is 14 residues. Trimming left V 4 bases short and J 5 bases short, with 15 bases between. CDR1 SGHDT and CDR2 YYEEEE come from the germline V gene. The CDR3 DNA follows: TGTGCCAGCAGCCCGCAGGGGTGGGAGGAGACCCAGTACTTC. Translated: CASSPQGWEETQYF.

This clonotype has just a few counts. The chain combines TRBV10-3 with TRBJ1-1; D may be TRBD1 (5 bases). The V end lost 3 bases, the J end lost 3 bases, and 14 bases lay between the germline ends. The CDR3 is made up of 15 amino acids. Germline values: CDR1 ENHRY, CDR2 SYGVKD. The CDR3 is CAISEQAVGYTEAFF. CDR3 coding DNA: TGTGCCATCAGTGAACAGGCGGTAGGGTACACTGAAGCTTTCTTT.

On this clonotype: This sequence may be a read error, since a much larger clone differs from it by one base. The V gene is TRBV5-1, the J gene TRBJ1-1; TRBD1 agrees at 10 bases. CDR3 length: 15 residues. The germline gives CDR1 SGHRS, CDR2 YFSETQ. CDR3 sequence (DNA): TGCTCCAGCAGCGTGGGGACAGGGGCGAACACTGAAGCTTTCTTT. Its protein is CSSSVGTGANTEAFF.

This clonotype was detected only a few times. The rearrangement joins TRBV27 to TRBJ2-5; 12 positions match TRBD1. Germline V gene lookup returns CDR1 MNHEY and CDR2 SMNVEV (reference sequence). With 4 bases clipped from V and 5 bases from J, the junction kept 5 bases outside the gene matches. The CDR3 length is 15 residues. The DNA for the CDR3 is TGTGCCAGCAGTTCGGGACAGGGGGCGTTGGAGACCCAGTACTTC. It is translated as CASSSGQGALETQYF.

CDR3 loop: CASSFWGSETQYF. The CDR3 DNA is TGCGCCAGCAGCTTTTGGGGCAGTGAGACCCAGTACTTC. This chain links TRBV5-1 with TRBJ2-5, with a possible D match to TRBD1 (5 bases). V lost 2 bases, J lost 5 bases, and 10 bases lay in between. The CDR3 has 13 residues. CDR1 SGHRS and CDR2 YFSETQ come from the germline V gene.

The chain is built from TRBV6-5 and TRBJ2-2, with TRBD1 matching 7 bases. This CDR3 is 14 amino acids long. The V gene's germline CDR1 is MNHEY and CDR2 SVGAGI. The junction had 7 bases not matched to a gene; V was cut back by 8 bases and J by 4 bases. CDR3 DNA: TGTGCCAGCGGTCACAGGGGTCCCACCGGGGAGCTGTTTTTT. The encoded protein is CASGHRGPTGELFF.

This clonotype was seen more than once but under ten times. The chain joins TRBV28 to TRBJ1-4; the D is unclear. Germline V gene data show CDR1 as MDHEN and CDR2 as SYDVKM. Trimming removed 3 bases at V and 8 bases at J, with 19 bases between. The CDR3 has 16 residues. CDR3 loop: CASSFGFATPGEKLFF. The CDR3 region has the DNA TGTGCCAGCAGTTTCGGGTTCGCGACCCCCGGGGAAAAACTGTTTTTT. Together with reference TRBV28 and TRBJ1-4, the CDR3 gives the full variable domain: DVKVTQSSRYLVKRTGEKVFLECVQDMDHENMFWYRQDPGLGLRLIYFSYDVKMKEKGDIPEGYSVSREKKERFSLILESASTNQTSMYLCASSFGFATPGEKLFFGSGTQLSVL.

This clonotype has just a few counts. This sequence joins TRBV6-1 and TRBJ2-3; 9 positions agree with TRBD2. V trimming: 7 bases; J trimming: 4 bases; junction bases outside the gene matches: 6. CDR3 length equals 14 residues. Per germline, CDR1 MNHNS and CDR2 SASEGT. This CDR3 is CASTERGAADTQYF. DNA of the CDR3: TGTGCCAGCACCGAGCGGGGGGCGGCAGATACGCAGTATTTT.

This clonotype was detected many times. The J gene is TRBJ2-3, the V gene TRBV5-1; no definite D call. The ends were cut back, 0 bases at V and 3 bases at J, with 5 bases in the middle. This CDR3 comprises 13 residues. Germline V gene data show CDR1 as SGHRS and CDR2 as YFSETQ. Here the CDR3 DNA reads TGCGCCAGCAGCTTGGTCCCTACAGATACGCAGTATTTT. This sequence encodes CASSLVPTDTQYF.